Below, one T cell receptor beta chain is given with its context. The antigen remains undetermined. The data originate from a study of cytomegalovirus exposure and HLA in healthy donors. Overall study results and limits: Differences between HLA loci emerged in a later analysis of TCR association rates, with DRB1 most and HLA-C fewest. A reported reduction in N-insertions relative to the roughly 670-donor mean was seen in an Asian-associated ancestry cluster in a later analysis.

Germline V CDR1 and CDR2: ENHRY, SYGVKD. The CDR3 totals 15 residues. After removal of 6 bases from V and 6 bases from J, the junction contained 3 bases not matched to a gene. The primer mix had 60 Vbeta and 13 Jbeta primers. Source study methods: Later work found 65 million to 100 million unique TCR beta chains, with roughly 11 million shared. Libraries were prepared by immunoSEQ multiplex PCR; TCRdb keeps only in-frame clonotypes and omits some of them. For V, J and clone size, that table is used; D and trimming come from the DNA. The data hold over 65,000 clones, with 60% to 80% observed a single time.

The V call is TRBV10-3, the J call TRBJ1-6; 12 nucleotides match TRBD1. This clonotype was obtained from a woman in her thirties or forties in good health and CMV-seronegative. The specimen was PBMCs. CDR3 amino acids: CAIRGQGAGNSPLHF. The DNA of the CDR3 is TGTGCCATCAGGGGACAGGGGGCTGGTAATTCACCCCTCCACTTT.